The 26 T cell receptor beta chains in this list originate from one sample, sequenced in a study of immune characterization of retroperitoneal liposarcoma. In TCRdb, the PCR reads were re-called with MiXCR into one record per CDR3 protein. Here the sample spans roughly 8,000 distinct CDR3 sequences, 25% to 30% being singletons. The sample taken for sequencing was blood. The origin of the receptors is a male donor with retroperitoneal liposarcoma.

The J gene is TRBJ2-1, the V gene TRBV20-1, with 9 bases that match TRBD2. The DNA end is a closer match to TRBJ2-7, so the J assignment may be wrong. Germline loops: CDR1 DFQATT, CDR2 SNEGSKA (reference sequence). The length of the CDR3 is 15 residues. CDR3 coding DNA: TGCAGTGCTAAGACCGCTAGCGGGACTGGGTACGAGCAGTACTTC. Protein product: CSAKTASGTGYEQYF.

This clonotype was counted only a few times. The V gene is TRBV10-3, the J gene TRBJ2-3, with a possible D match to TRBD1 (6 bases). This CDR3 contains 14 residues. The germline gives CDR1 ENHRY, CDR2 SYGVKD. V dropped 6 bases and J dropped 0 bases, with 10 bases sitting between them. CDR3 in amino acids: CAISGQLSTDTQYF. In nucleotides, the CDR3 is TGTGCCATCAGCGGACAGCTCAGCACAGATACGCAGTATTTT.

The CDR3 protein is CASSGNTGELFF. The CDR3 nucleotides read TGTGCCAGCAGCGGTAACACCGGGGAGCTGTTTTTT. The V and J genes are TRBV7-3 and TRBJ2-2, with D unresolved. CDR1 and CDR2 (germline): SGHTA, FQGTGA. V lost 5 bases to trimming and J lost 2 bases, with 3 bases between them. The CDR3 consists of 12 residues.

This clonotype occurred a few times. The chain uses TRBV7-2 and TRBJ2-5, with TRBD1 matching over 10 bases. With the DNA end fitting TRBJ2-7 better, the J assignment may be wrong. The germline gives CDR1 SGHTA, CDR2 FQGNSA. The CDR3 consists of 13 residues. The CDR3 here is CASSSGTGDEQYF. In DNA form, the CDR3 reads TGTGCCAGCAGCTCTGGGACAGGGGACGAGCAGTACTTC.

V and J are TRBV27 and TRBJ2-2; D gene ambiguous. The germline V gene encodes CDR1 MNHEY and CDR2 SMNVEV (reference sequence). The CDR3 contains 15 residues. The V gene lost 1 base and the J gene lost 2 bases, with 8 bases spanning the gap. CDR3 nucleotides: TGTGCCAGCAGTTTATTTGGCCCCAACACCGGGGAGCTGTTTTTT. It is translated as CASSLFGPNTGELFF.

The CDR3 loop is CASSARLAGVHEQFF. The CDR3 DNA reads as TGTGCCAGCAGCGCCCGACTAGCGGGAGTTCACGAGCAGTTCTTC. This rearrangement joins TRBV9 to TRBJ2-1; 12 nucleotides line up with TRBD2. In germline, CDR1 is SGDLS, CDR2 YYNGEE. V was clipped by 3 bases and J by 10 bases; unmatched bases: 8. The length of the CDR3 is 15 residues.

In this sample, this clonotype turned up a few times. The chain joins TRBV6-8 to TRBJ2-4; a weak D match, TRBD2 (5 bases). Trimming took off 0 bases at V and 0 bases at J, with 9 bases between the two ends. The germline V gene encodes CDR1 MNHGY and CDR2 SAAAGT. The CDR3 extends over 16 amino acids. In DNA form, the CDR3 reads TGTGCCAGCAGTTACTCTCTAGCCCGAGCCAAAAACATTCAGTACTTC. Protein: CASSYSLARAKNIQYF.

The chain has TRBV4-1 and TRBJ2-1, with 9 bases matching TRBD2. With the DNA end fitting TRBJ2-7 better, the J assignment may be wrong. This CDR3 has 15 residues. The germline gives CDR1 MGHRA, CDR2 YSYEKL. The chain's CDR3 is CASSQGTSETYEQYF. CDR3 sequence (DNA): TGCGCCAGCAGCCAAGGGACTAGCGAAACCTACGAGCAGTACTTC.

For this clonotype: One base away lies a much larger clone, so this may be a sequencing read error. CDR3 in DNA: TGTGCCAGCAGTTACTCTGACAGCTCTGGGGCCAACGTCCTGACTTTC. Its protein product is CASSYSDSSGANVLTF. V is TRBV6-5 and J is TRBJ2-6, with D possibly matching TRBD1 (5 bases). There are 16 residues in the CDR3. Germline V CDR1 and CDR2: MNHEY, SVGAGI. Trimming cost V 0 bases and J 0 bases, with 6 bases left between them.

CDR3 nucleotides: TGTGCCAGCACTGAGGCGGGGAGCGAGACCCAGTTCTTC. Translation gives CASTEAGSETQFF. The J gene is TRBJ2-1, the V gene TRBV6-1; TRBD2 is a possible D gene (6 bases). The germline CDR1 and CDR2 sequences are MNHNS and SASEGT. The CDR3 sequence is 13 residues long. V lost 7 bases, J lost 13 bases, and 20 bases lay in between.

V is TRBV12-3 or TRBV12-4 and J is TRBJ2-1; unclear D gene. Trimming cost V 5 bases and J 4 bases, with 18 bases left between them. The CDR3 loop spans 16 amino acids. The CDR3 nucleotides are TGTGCCAGCAGTCGAAAAAGAGGTTCCACTTACAATGAGCAGTTCTTC. It is translated as CASSRKRGSTYNEQFF.

The chain carries TRBV12-3 or TRBV12-4 and TRBJ2-1, with D possibly being TRBD1 (6 bases). This CDR3 comprises 15 residues. The V end lost 6 bases, the J end lost 2 bases, and 14 bases lay between the germline ends. The CDR3 is CASRAGQRTYNEQFF. The CDR3, as DNA: TGTGCCAGCAGGGCCGGACAGAGAACCTACAATGAGCAGTTCTTC.

In its sample, this clonotype is medium-sized. This CDR3 reads CASSFRGTSGNGEQFF. CDR3 DNA sequence: TGTGCCAGCAGCTTTAGGGGGACTAGCGGGAACGGTGAGCAGTTCTTC. This rearrangement joins TRBV6-1 to TRBJ2-1, with 13 bases that match TRBD2. The junction had 11 bases not matched to a gene; V was cut back by 6 bases and J by 9 bases. The germline V gene has CDR1 MNHNS and CDR2 SASEGT. The CDR3 is 16 residues long.

This clonotype turned up a few times. V is TRBV6-1 and J is TRBJ2-1, with D unresolved. This CDR3 region has 15 residues. CDR1 and CDR2 from the germline V gene are MNHNS and SASEGT. Trimming took off 3 bases at V and 3 bases at J, with 12 bases between the two ends. The CDR3 here is CASSDRATNYNEQFF. The DNA for the CDR3 is TGTGCCAGCAGTGACCGGGCAACCAACTACAATGAGCAGTTCTTC.

The chain links TRBV3-1 to TRBJ1-1; no reliable D call. Germline V gives CDR1 LGHDT, CDR2 YNNKEL (reference sequence). The ends were cut back, 6 bases at V and 1 base at J, with 12 bases in the middle. CDR3 length: 14 amino acids. CDR3 bases: TGTGCCAGCAGTACCATCGGGTGGAACACTGAAGCTTTCTTT. It is translated as CASSTIGWNTEAFF.

By share, this clonotype counts as medium-sized. V is TRBV12-3 or TRBV12-4 and J is TRBJ2-1; D may be TRBD1 or TRBD2 (5 bases each). The last part of the DNA fits TRBJ2-5 better; the J call may be wrong. This CDR3 has 15 amino acids. For the CDR3, the DNA is TGTGCCACCGCCACACCGGGGCTAGGGGAAGAGACCCAGTACTTC. Amino acid sequence: CATATPGLGEETQYF.

The chain recombines TRBV3-1 with TRBJ2-1; 10 nucleotides line up with TRBD2. With V trimmed by 4 bases and J by 7 bases, 1 base remained unmatched. The CDR3 covers 13 residues. The germline gives CDR1 LGHDT, CDR2 YNNKEL (reference sequence). The CDR3 sequence is CASSPSGSNEQFF. The CDR3 nucleotides read TGTGCCAGCAGCCCTAGCGGGAGTAATGAGCAGTTCTTC.

Concerning this clonotype: Being one base from a much bigger clone, this may be a read error. V gene TRBV6-1 combines with J gene TRBJ1-2; D not resolved. CDR1 is MNHNS, CDR2 SASEGT, per germline. This CDR3 has 15 residues. The CDR3 DNA is TGTACCAGCAGTGAAGGATCGCGGGTGGACTATGGCTACACCTTC. It translates to CTSSEGSRVDYGYTF.

In this sample, this clonotype turned up a few times. Here the CDR3 DNA reads TGCGCCAGCAGCCAAGATCCCCTAGCGGGAGGGACAGATACGCAGTATTTT. Translation: CASSQDPLAGGTDTQYF. The chain combines TRBV4-1 with TRBJ2-3, with 12 nucleotides matching TRBD2. This CDR3 contains 17 residues. J gave up 3 bases and V 0 bases, and 4 bases lay outside the gene matches. Per germline, CDR1 MGHRA and CDR2 YSYEKL.

This clonotype is labeled medium-sized. The chain links TRBV6-1 to TRBJ1-2, with TRBD1 identical over 8 bases. The CDR3 sequence is 15 residues long. Per the germline V gene, CDR1 is MNHNS and CDR2 is SASEGT. J lost 3 bases, V lost 6 bases, and 9 bases had no gene match. The CDR3 protein is CASRAGGAEYYGYTF. The CDR3 nucleotides are TGTGCCAGCAGGGCAGGGGGCGCCGAGTACTATGGCTACACCTTC.

The gene calls are TRBV7-2 and TRBJ2-1; TRBD2 aligns across 12 bases. Germline CDR1 reads SGHTA; CDR2 reads FQGNSA. The V segment lost 1 base and the J segment 11 bases; nucleotides outside the gene matches: 9. This CDR3 spans 16 amino acids. CDR3 loop: CASSLDLAGGVGKQFF. The CDR3 coding sequence is TGTGCCAGCAGCTTAGATCTAGCGGGAGGGGTAGGGAAGCAGTTCTTC.

This clonotype was counted between two and nine times. V and J are TRBV4-1 and TRBJ2-3; 7 nucleotides align to TRBD2. Trimming took 3 bases from V and 4 from J; bases not matched to a gene: 10. Germline CDR1 is MGHRA and CDR2 is YSYEKL. The CDR3 totals 16 residues. In DNA form, the CDR3 reads TGCGCCAGCAGCCATTCGGGAAGGCGGGAGTCAGATACGCAGTATTTT. It encodes CASSHSGRRESDTQYF.

This clonotype has only one observation. The chain has TRBV12-3 or TRBV12-4 and TRBJ2-5; 7 nucleotides align to TRBD2. The J call may be mistaken, given a closer DNA end match to TRBJ2-7. This CDR3 is 15 amino acids long. The CDR3 sequence is CASTAGGTPSYEQYF. CDR3 bases: TGTGCCAGCACCGCCGGGGGGACCCCTTCCTACGAGCAGTACTTC.

The chain has TRBV6-1 and TRBJ2-5; 9 bases line up with TRBD2. CDR1 and CDR2 (germline): MNHNS, SASEGT. The CDR3 sequence is 14 residues long. The trim removed 4 bases at V and 2 bases at J, leaving 2 bases unmatched. The CDR3 loop reads CASSGAGGQETQYF. In DNA, the CDR3 is TGTGCCAGCAGTGGGGCGGGAGGGCAAGAGACCCAGTACTTC.

This rearrangement joins TRBV6-6 to TRBJ2-1, with D unresolved. With the DNA end fitting TRBJ2-7 better, the J assignment may be wrong. Germline V gene lookup returns CDR1 MNHNY and CDR2 SVGAGI (reference sequence). The CDR3 runs 16 residues. In DNA form, the CDR3 reads TGTGCCAGCAGTTACTCTGCCGGCCCACCCTCCTACGAGCAGTACTTC. It is translated as CASSYSAGPPSYEQYF.

This clonotype was counted at least ten times. V is TRBV12-3 or TRBV12-4 and J is TRBJ1-1; no definite D call. Trimming pared 6 bases from V and 1 base from J, leaving 12 bases between. This CDR3 spans 14 amino acids. The CDR3 sequence: CASSYRAGNTEAFF. Here the CDR3 DNA reads TGTGCCAGCAGCTACCGGGCCGGGAACACTGAAGCTTTCTTT.